Listed here is a single T cell receptor beta chain. The sample belongs to a study of blood T cell repertoires in COVID-19. The overall study: In each case, the material was cDNA or gDNA derived from T cells, B-cell-depleted T cells, or PBMCs.

Germline V gene sequence: CDR1 MDHEN, CDR2 SYDVKM. Deletions cut 7 bases from V and 7 bases from J, with 23 bases between. This CDR3 has 15 amino acids. Under the authors' procedure: Reference gene primer amplification gave nucleated cell count estimates. Assay: immunoSEQ multiplex PCR; the TCRdb copy retains only in-frame clones and omits some. V, J and clone size were drawn from that table, and D and trimming were deduced from the DNA. The sample holds 180,000 or so clones, 70% to 90% seen once. Sequencing was performed on peripheral blood. The clonotype was recovered from a woman aged 80 or over with acute or convalescent COVID-19. This chain uses TRBV28 with TRBJ2-7, with TRBD1 as a possible D gene (5 bases). CDR3 coding DNA: TGTGCCAGCACGCCTCTCCAAGGACACTCCAAAGAGCAGTACTTC. This sequence encodes CASTPLQGHSKEQYF. The entire variable domain, with the rest obtained from reference TRBV28 and TRBJ2-7, is as follows: DVKVTQSSRYLVKRTGEKVFLECVQDMDHENMFWYRQDPGLGLRLIYFSYDVKMKEKGDIPEGYSVSREKKERFSLILESASTNQTSMYLCASTPLQGHSKEQYFGPGTRLTVT.